The 5 T cell receptor beta chains reported below all come from one sample, sequenced in a study of CXCR3-negative and CXCR3-positive naive CD8 T cells. Antigen specificity for these receptors is unknown. UMI-tagged TRB cDNA libraries were built via 5' RACE. TCRdb reprocessed the 5' RACE reads and reports one entry per CDR3 protein, with no DNA. The table lists 85,000 to 90,000 distinct CDR3 sequences. General study results and limits: The TRB CDR3s that CXCR3-positive naive cells carried were more hydrophobic than those of CXCR3-negative naive cells.

The material sequenced was naive CXCR3+ CD8+ T cells from blood. Subset denoted: CD45RO-CCR7+CD27+CD95- naive CD8+ T cells expressing CXCR3 (TNR3+). The receptors here all came from a human donor in good health. Some clones in this sample may be carry-over from other donors' samples.

CDR3 loop: CASSKIGNTIYF. V usage is TRBV7-9 and J usage is TRBJ1-3. The CDR3 spans 12 residues. Germline assignment: CDR1 SEHNR and CDR2 FQNEAQ (reference sequence).

This rearrangement joins TRBV29-1 to TRBJ2-5; the D call from TCRdb, TRBD2, cannot be confirmed without DNA. Germline CDR1 and CDR2: SQVTM and ANQGSEA. The CDR3 has 12 residues. The CDR3 here is CSAGLAVETQYF.

The chain couples TRBV6-2 or TRBV6-3 to TRBJ2-1; TCRdb proposes TRBD2, but this gene call is untestable without DNA. This CDR3 is built from 17 residues. Germline lookup yields CDR1 MNHEY and CDR2 SVGEGT. CDR3 in amino acids: CASSFPSSGIENNEQFF.

The gene calls are TRBV29-1 and TRBJ2-5; absent DNA, TCRdb's TRBD2 call cannot be checked. This CDR3 has 14 amino acids. Per the germline V gene, CDR1 is SQVTM and CDR2 is ANQGSEA. The CDR3 here is CSVGLAGGQETQYF. The full variable domain, with the rest looked up from reference TRBV29-1 and TRBJ2-5, is SAVISQKPSRDICQRGTSLTIQCQVDSQVTMMFWYRQQPGQSLTLIATANQGSEATYESGFVIDKFPISRPNLTFSTLTVSNMSPEDSSIYLCSVGLAGGQETQYFGPGTRLLVL.

The rearrangement joins TRBV20-1 to TRBJ2-7; TCRdb's assignment of TRBD1 cannot be checked, as there is no DNA. This CDR3 region has 14 residues. CDR1 DFQATT and CDR2 SNEGSKA come from the germline V gene (reference sequence). The CDR3 loop reads CSATALGGEDEQYF.